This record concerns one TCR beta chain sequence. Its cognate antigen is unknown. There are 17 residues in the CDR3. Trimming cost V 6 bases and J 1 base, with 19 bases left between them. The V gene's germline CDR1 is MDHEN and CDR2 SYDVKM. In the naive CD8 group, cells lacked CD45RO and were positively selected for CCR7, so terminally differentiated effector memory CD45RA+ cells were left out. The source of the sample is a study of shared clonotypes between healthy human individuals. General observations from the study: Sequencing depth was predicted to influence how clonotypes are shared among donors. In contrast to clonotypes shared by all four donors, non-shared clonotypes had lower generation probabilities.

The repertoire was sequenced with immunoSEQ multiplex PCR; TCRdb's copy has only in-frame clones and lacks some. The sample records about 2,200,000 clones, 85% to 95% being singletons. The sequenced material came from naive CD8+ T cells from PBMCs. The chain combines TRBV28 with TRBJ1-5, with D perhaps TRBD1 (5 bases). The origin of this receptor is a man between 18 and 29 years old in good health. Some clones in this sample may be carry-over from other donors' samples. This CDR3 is CASSPREGARSNQPQHF. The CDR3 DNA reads TGTGCCAGCAGCCCCAGAGAAGGGGCCAGAAGCAATCAGCCCCAGCATTTT.